The 7 T cell receptor beta chains given below trace back to one sample, sequenced in a study of neurological immune-mediated disorders. TCRdb processed the 5' RACE reads anew with MiXCR; each CDR3 protein has one entry. Here the sample spans about 120,000 distinct CDR3 sequences, more than 2.5% being singletons. Source material: PBMCs. The receptor set was obtained from a woman in her twenties or thirties with multiple sclerosis.

This clonotype was recorded at least ten times. The chain uses TRBV7-7 and TRBJ2-1; D could derive from TRBD1 or TRBD2 (6 bases each). V gave up 6 bases and J gave up 7 bases, with 16 bases separating them. This CDR3 region has 14 residues. CDR1 and CDR2 from the germline V gene are SSHAT and FNYEAQ (reference sequence). The CDR3 here is CASRSPGAVNEQFF. CDR3 nucleotides: TGTGCCAGCAGAAGTCCGGGGGCGGTAAATGAGCAGTTCTTC.

Many counts were recorded for this clonotype. The V and J genes are TRBV7-2 and TRBJ1-2, with 11 bases identical to TRBD1. The V segment lost 0 bases and the J segment 5 bases; nucleotides outside the gene matches: 2. CDR1 is SGHTA and CDR2 is FQGNSA in the germline V gene. This CDR3 has 15 amino acids. The chain's CDR3 is CASSLAGQGAYGYTF. The CDR3 DNA is TGTGCCAGCAGCTTAGCAGGACAGGGGGCTTATGGCTACACCTTC.

This clonotype was seen repeatedly, ten times or more. The chain employs TRBV2 and TRBJ1-1; D possibly corresponds to TRBD1 (6 bases). The CDR3 is 13 residues long. The germline V gene has CDR1 SNHLY and CDR2 FYNNEI. Trimming removed 10 bases from V and 1 base from J, with 13 bases in between. The CDR3 here is CANAMTGNTEAFF. CDR3 nucleotide sequence: TGTGCCAACGCGATGACAGGGAACACTGAAGCTTTCTTT.

This clonotype occurred many times. The chain links TRBV27 to TRBJ1-1; D is possibly TRBD1 (6 bases). CDR3 length: 12 residues. Germline lookup yields CDR1 MNHEY and CDR2 SMNVEV (reference sequence). Trimming left V 4 bases short and J 10 bases short, with 13 bases between. The CDR3 loop reads CASSSRGARAFF. The CDR3 nucleotides read TGTGCCAGCAGTTCCCGGGGGGCAAGAGCTTTCTTT.

This clonotype has at least ten counts. The CDR3 DNA sequence: TGCGCCAGCAGCCAACCCGGGTGGGGTGGTGAAAAACTGTTTTTT. It yields the protein CASSQPGWGGEKLFF. This chain joins TRBV4-1 and TRBJ1-4; D ambiguous. Looked up from germline, CDR1 is MGHRA and CDR2 is YSYEKL. The CDR3 consists of 15 residues. V was clipped by 2 bases and J by 7 bases, with 14 bases between them.

This clonotype came up many times. The chain recombines TRBV15 with TRBJ1-1; weak D call: TRBD1 (5 bases). CDR3 length: 15 residues. V dropped 0 bases and J dropped 4 bases, with 12 bases sitting between them. Looked up from germline, CDR1 is LNHNV and CDR2 is YYDKDF (reference sequence). The CDR3 spells CATSREPGSVTEAFF. The CDR3 nucleotides read TGTGCCACCAGCAGAGAACCAGGGAGTGTCACTGAAGCTTTCTTT.

The V call is TRBV7-7, the J call TRBJ2-1, with D unclear. The CDR3 sequence is 14 residues long. Deletions cut 5 bases from V and 2 bases from J, with 10 bases between. The germline CDR1 and CDR2 sequences are SSHAT and FNYEAQ (reference sequence). The CDR3 is CASSVDHTYNEQFF. The CDR3 DNA reads as TGTGCCAGCAGCGTCGACCATACCTACAATGAGCAGTTCTTC.